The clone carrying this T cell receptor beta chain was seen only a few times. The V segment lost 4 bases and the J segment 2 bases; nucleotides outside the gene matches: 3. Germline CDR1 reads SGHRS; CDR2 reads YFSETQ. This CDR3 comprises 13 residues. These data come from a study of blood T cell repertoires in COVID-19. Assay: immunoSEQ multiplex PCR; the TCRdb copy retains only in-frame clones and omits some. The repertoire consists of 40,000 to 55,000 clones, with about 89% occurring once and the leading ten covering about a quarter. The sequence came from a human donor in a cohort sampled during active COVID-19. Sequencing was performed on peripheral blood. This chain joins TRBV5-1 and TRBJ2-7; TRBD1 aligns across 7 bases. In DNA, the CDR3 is TGCGCCAGCAGCCGGGGACAGACCTACGAGCAGTACTTC. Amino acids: CASSRGQTYEQYF.